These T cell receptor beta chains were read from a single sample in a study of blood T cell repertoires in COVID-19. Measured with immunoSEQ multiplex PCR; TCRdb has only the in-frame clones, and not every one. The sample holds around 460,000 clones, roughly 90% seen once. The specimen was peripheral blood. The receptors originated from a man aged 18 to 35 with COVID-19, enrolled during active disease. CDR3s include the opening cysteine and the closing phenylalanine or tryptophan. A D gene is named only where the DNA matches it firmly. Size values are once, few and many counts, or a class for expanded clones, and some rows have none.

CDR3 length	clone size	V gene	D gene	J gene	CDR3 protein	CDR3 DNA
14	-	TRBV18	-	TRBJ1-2	CASSPRQAGDGYTF	TGTGCCAGCTCACCACGACAAGCGGGGGATGGCTACACCTTC
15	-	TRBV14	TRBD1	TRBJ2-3	CAREVRDRVINTQYF	TGTGCCAGAGAGGTGAGGGACAGGGTCATAAATACGCAGTATTTT
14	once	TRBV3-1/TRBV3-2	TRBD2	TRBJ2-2	CASSRREGTGELFF	TGTGCCAGCAGCCGGAGGGAGGGCACCGGGGAGCTGTTTTTT
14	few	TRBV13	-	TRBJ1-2	CASSFTGSSDGYTF	TGTGCCAGCAGCTTCACAGGGTCTTCTGATGGCTACACCTTC
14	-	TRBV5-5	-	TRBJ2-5	CASSLAPTEETQYF	TGTGCCAGCAGCTTGGCCCCGACAGAAGAGACCCAGTACTTC
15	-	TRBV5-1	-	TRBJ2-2	CASSLVQMNTGELFF	TGCGCCAGCAGCTTGGTACAGATGAACACCGGGGAGCTGTTTTTT
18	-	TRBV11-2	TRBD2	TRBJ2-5	CASSLGFSGGPSQETQYF	TGTGCCAGCAGCTTAGGCTTTAGCGGGGGGCCTAGCCAAGAGACCCAGTACTTC
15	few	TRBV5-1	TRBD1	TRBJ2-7	CASRSTGTEAYEQYF	TGCGCCAGCAGGAGCACCGGGACAGAAGCCTACGAGCAGTACTTC
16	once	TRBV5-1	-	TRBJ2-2	CASSLGPSGDTGELFF	TGCGCCAGCAGCTTGGGACCCTCGGGGGACACCGGGGAGCTGTTTTTT
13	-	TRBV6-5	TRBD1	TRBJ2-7	CASSVGQYYEQYF	TGTGCCAGCAGCGTGGGACAGTATTACGAGCAGTACTTC
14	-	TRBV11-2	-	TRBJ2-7	CASSLGRRSYEQYF	TGTGCCAGCAGCTTGGGCAGGCGATCCTACGAGCAGTACTTC
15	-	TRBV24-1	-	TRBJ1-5	CATSDPDSDHQPQHF	TGTGCCACCAGTGATCCGGATAGCGATCATCAGCCCCAGCATTTT
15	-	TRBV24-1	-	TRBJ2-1	CATSLQGPSYNEQFF	TGTGCCACCAGTTTACAGGGACCCTCCTACAATGAGCAGTTCTTC
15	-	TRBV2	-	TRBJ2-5	CASSVQRALKETQYF	TGTGCCAGCAGTGTTCAGCGGGCCCTCAAAGAGACCCAGTACTTC
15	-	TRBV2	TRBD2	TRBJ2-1	CASSGFTSGRIGQFF	TGTGCCAGCAGTGGTTTTACTAGCGGGAGAATTGGGCAGTTCTTC
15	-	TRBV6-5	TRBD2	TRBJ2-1	CASSYFSGGNNEQFF	TGTGCCAGCAGTTACTTTAGCGGGGGGAACAATGAGCAGTTCTTC
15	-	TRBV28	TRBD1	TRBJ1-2	CASSFWGQGDLGYTF	TGTGCCAGCAGCTTTTGGGGACAGGGGGATTTAGGCTACACCTTC
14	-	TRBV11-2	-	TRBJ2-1	CASSLRQGSNEQFF	TGTGCCAGCAGCTTACGTCAGGGTTCCAATGAGCAGTTCTTC
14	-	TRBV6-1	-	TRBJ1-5	CASSEKLGNQPQHF	TGTGCCAGCAGTGAAAAATTAGGCAATCAGCCCCAGCATTTT
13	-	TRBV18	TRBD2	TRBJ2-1	CASSGLADGEQFF	TGTGCCAGCTCCGGACTAGCAGACGGTGAGCAGTTCTTC
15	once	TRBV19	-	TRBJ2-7	CASSINGASIDEQYF	TGTGCCAGTAGTATAAATGGGGCCAGTATTGACGAGCAGTACTTC
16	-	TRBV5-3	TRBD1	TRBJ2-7	CARSSGMGQAPHEQYF	TGTGCCAGAAGCTCCGGGATGGGACAGGCTCCCCACGAGCAGTACTTC
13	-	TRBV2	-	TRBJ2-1	CASKAGTNNEQFF	TGTGCCAGCAAAGCGGGTACGAACAATGAGCAGTTCTTC
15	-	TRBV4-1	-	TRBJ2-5	CASSQDPRRGETQYF	TGCGCCAGCAGCCAAGATCCCAGGAGGGGTGAGACCCAGTACTTC
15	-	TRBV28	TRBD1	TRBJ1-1	CASRPQGTRNTEAFF	TGTGCCAGCAGGCCACAGGGGACCAGGAACACTGAAGCTTTCTTT
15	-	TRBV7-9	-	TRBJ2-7	CASSPTEGLLYEQYF	TGTGCCAGCAGCCCCACCGAAGGACTCCTCTACGAGCAGTACTTC
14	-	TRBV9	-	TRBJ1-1	CASSKYRDNTEAFF	TGTGCCAGCAGCAAATACAGGGACAACACTGAAGCTTTCTTT
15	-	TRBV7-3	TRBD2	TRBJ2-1	CASSPIGGGRDEQFF	TGTGCCAGCAGCCCTATCGGCGGGGGACGGGATGAGCAGTTCTTC
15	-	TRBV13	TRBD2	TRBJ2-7	CASSLGLAGAYEQYF	TGTGCCAGCAGCTTAGGACTAGCGGGAGCTTACGAGCAGTACTTC
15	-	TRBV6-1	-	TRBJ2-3	CASSETTGSTDTQYF	TGTGCCAGCAGTGAAACCACAGGAAGCACAGATACGCAGTATTTT
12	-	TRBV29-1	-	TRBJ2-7	CSVGTAAYEQYF	TGCAGCGTTGGGACAGCAGCCTACGAGCAGTACTTC
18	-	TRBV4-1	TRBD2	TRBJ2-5	CASSQGGLAGGRGETQYF	TGCGCCAGCAGCCAAGGTGGACTAGCGGGGGGGCGAGGTGAGACCCAGTACTTC
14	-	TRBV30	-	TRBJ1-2	CAWSSGGSNYGYTF	TGTGCCTGGAGCAGTGGCGGCTCTAACTATGGCTACACCTTC